The rows below give T cell receptor beta chains drawn from one sample of a study of T cells expressing NK-cell markers. TCRdb reprocessed the 5' RACE reads and reports one entry per CDR3 protein, with no DNA. The sample totals over 350,000 distinct CDR3 sequences; its top ten clones hold about 11%. Sequencing used blood T cells: a sorted CD56 or NKG2C T cell subset, CD4+ or CD8+ T cells, or bulk PBMC T cells (not recorded which). These receptors were taken from a woman in her forties or fifties in good health. CDR3s include the opening cysteine and the closing phenylalanine or tryptophan.

J: TRBJ2-5
V: TRBV7-9
CDR3: CASSYDRRSQETQYF

J: TRBJ2-7
V: TRBV30
CDR3: CAWSLQGSYEQYF

J: TRBJ1-5
V: TRBV4-1
CDR3: CASSLTGGRQPQHF

J: TRBJ2-3
V: TRBV6-5
CDR3: CASTPRGDTQYF

J: TRBJ2-1
V: TRBV6-2/TRBV6-3
CDR3: CASSYYPGTSTYNEQFF

J: TRBJ2-1
V: TRBV24-1
CDR3: CATSGLPGLAKLNEQFF

J: TRBJ2-7
V: TRBV5-1
CDR3: CASQREGSHEQYF

J: TRBJ2-3
V: TRBV12-3/TRBV12-4
CDR3: CASVPSPLPVTSAASYF

J: TRBJ2-1
V: TRBV6-4
CDR3: CASSKQGERNEQFF

J: TRBJ2-1
V: TRBV20-1
CDR3: CSASLAGGVRNEQFF